One T cell receptor (beta chain) is described in this entry. Its antigen remains unknown. Germline V gene lookup returns CDR1 MDHEN and CDR2 SYDVKM. With 7 bases removed from V and 8 bases from J, the gap between germline ends came to 11 bases. The CDR3 is made up of 11 amino acids. The data were obtained in a study of T cell responses to AZD1222 COVID-19 vaccine. Study observations and caveats: The sample set comprised mostly white British donors with more females, and clonal diversity was possibly underestimated. Only 5 or 6 AZD1222 recipients tested seropositive at baseline. Spike as a whole was targeted by vaccine-associated CD4 TCRs, dominant at 160-218 and 743-854.

Clones were read by immunoSEQ multiplex PCR, and TCRdb kept only the in-frame ones, dropping some. The sample carries 95,000 to 150,000 clones, around 93% recorded once. The TCR comes from an adult in good health. The J gene is TRBJ1-2, the V gene TRBV28; D unresolved. Material: peripheral blood, obtained on day 0 of AZD1222 vaccination. Written as DNA, the CDR3 is TGTGCCAGCACTGCCCTACGGGGCTACACCTTC. This gives the protein CASTALRGYTF.